The T cell receptor beta chain described here comes from a study of shared clonotypes between healthy human individuals. V gave up 0 bases and J gave up 0 bases, with 6 bases separating them. The CDR3 sequence is 14 residues long. CDR1 LNHNV and CDR2 YYDKDF come from the germline V gene (reference sequence). Once extracted for a subset, genomic DNA was divided evenly among several immunoSEQ plates. The data were produced by immunoSEQ multiplex PCR, yet TCRdb's version contains in-frame clones alone and is incomplete. Seen here are 1.4 million or so clones, around 98.5% observed once, and the top ten hold roughly 0.35%.

Sample: naive CD4+ T cells sorted from blood. Regarding subset: CD45RA+ positively selected. This sequence joins TRBV15 and TRBJ2-7; D gene unclear. This sequence was found in a man aged 25-45 years in good health. The CDR3 here is CATSREVSSYEQYF. In DNA form, the CDR3 reads TGTGCCACCAGCAGAGAGGTTAGCTCCTACGAGCAGTACTTC.